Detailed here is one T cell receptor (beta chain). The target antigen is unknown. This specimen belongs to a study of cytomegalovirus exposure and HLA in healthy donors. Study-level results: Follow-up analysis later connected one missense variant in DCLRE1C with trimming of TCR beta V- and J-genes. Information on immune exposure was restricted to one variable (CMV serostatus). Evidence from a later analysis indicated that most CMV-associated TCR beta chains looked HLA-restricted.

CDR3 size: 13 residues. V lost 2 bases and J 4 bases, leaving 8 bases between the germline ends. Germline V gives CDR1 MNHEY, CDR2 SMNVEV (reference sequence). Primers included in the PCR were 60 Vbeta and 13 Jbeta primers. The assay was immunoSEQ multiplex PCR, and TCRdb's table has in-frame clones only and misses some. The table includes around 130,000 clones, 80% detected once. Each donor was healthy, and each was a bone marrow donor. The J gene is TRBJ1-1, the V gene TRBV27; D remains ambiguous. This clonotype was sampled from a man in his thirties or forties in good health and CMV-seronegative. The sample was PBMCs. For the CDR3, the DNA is TGTGCCAGCAGTTTAGATGCGGGCACTGAAGCTTTCTTT. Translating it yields CASSLDAGTEAFF.